This T cell receptor (beta chain) originates from a study of blood T cell repertoires in COVID-19. In the study overall: Donors in the United States, Italy and Spain gave samples during acute or convalescent COVID-19. From T cells, B-cell-depleted T cells, or PBMCs came the material, which was cDNA or gDNA.

The CDR3 is made up of 13 amino acids. Trimming took 4 bases from V and 10 from J, leaving 16 bases between them. Germline-derived CDR1 and CDR2 are SGHVS and FNYEAQ. Original processing methods: Reference gene primer amplification gave estimated nucleated cell counts. The assay was immunoSEQ multiplex PCR, and TCRdb's table has in-frame clones only and misses some. V, J and clone size are taken as reported in that table, and D and trimming were inferred from the DNA itself. The data hold 120,000 to 150,000 clones, with 79% observed a single time. Sequenced sample: peripheral blood. This chain uses TRBV7-6 with TRBJ2-5; tentative D call: TRBD1 (9 bases). The receptor was derived from a man in his fifties or sixties with acute or convalescent COVID-19. For the CDR3, the DNA is TGTGCCAGCAGCTCCTTAGCGGGACAGGGCCAGTACTTC. It codes for CASSSLAGQGQYF.